These 27 T cell receptor beta chains share one sample of origin, sequenced in a study of T cells in tuberculosis. Using immunoSEQ multiplex PCR, the repertoire was profiled, and TCRdb retains in-frame clones only, with some absent. Among about 24,000 clones listed, 95% to 96% were seen once. The source material was PBMCs. The receptor source for this set is a donor aged 5-35 years with latent tuberculosis or without tuberculosis infection.

Only one count was recorded for this clone. The CDR3 loop reads CASSHGRAETQYF. The CDR3 DNA reads as TGCGCCAGCAGTCACGGCAGGGCGGAGACCCAGTACTTC. The chain joins TRBV23-1 to TRBJ2-5; maybe TRBD1 (5 bases). TRBV23-1 is classed as an ORF, of uncertain function. V was clipped by 3 bases and J by 5 bases, with 10 bases between them. This CDR3 region has 13 residues.

The rearrangement joins TRBV5-4 to TRBJ1-2; 9 nucleotides agree with TRBD1. The V segment lost 4 bases and the J segment 2 bases; nucleotides outside the gene matches: 9. The CDR3 totals 16 residues. CDR1 and CDR2 (germline): SGHNT, YYREEE (reference sequence). This chain's CDR3 is CASSRIGQGRNYGYTF. In DNA form, the CDR3 reads TGTGCCAGCAGCCGCATAGGACAGGGGAGAAACTATGGCTACACCTTC.

The chain uses TRBV4-1 and TRBJ2-3; maybe TRBD1 (6 bases). Trimming cost V 4 bases and J 5 bases, with 25 bases left between them. CDR1 and CDR2 (germline): MGHRA, YSYEKL. The CDR3 contains 18 residues. This CDR3 is CASSPNRVRGPPEDTQYF. As DNA, the CDR3 is TGCGCCAGCAGCCCGAACAGGGTCCGGGGCCCACCAGAAGATACGCAGTATTTT.

This clone has a single count. The V gene is TRBV4-2, the J gene TRBJ2-7; TRBD2 matches at 12 bases. Germline CDR1 is LGHNA and CDR2 is YNFKEQ. This CDR3 has 18 residues. The ends lost 4 bases at V and 0 bases at J; junction bases unmatched: 10. CDR3 in DNA: TGTGCCAGCAGCCGTACCGGGACTAGCGGGTCTAACTCCTACGAGCAGTACTTC. It is translated as CASSRTGTSGSNSYEQYF.

This chain links TRBV25-1 with TRBJ1-6, with D possibly TRBD1 on 6 matching bases. Germline V gene sequence: CDR1 MGHDK, CDR2 SYGVNS. V lost 2 bases to trimming and J lost 7 bases, with 6 bases between them. The CDR3 has 13 amino acids. The CDR3 loop is CASSEQGNSPLHF. In DNA, the CDR3 is TGTGCCAGCAGTGAACAGGGGAATTCACCCCTCCACTTT.

This clone came up once. The gene calls are TRBV6-5 and TRBJ2-1; 11 nucleotides align to TRBD2. This CDR3 comprises 14 residues. CDR1 is MNHEY and CDR2 is SVGAGI in the germline V gene. The V gene end was trimmed by 2 bases and the J gene end by 10 bases; junction bases not matched to a gene: 4. The CDR3 loop is CASSYGGLAGEQFF. CDR3 bases: TGTGCCAGCAGTTACGGCGGACTAGCGGGCGAGCAGTTCTTC.

The table lists this clone with a count of one. The CDR3 DNA reads TGTGCCAGCAGTTACCCTACAGGGGCTGGAAACACCATATATTTT. The encoded protein is CASSYPTGAGNTIYF. V and J are TRBV6-6 and TRBJ1-3, with 7 bases that match TRBD1. The germline gives CDR1 MNHNY, CDR2 SVGAGI (reference sequence). With 2 bases clipped from V and 2 bases from J, the junction kept 3 bases outside the gene matches. The CDR3 spans 15 residues.

The chain employs TRBV29-1 and TRBJ2-3; 9 bases fit TRBD2. The ends lost 7 bases at V and 2 bases at J; junction bases unmatched: 7. The germline V gene encodes CDR1 SQVTM and CDR2 ANQGSEA. The CDR3 has 14 amino acids. CDR3 loop: CSAAERGVTDTQYF. CDR3 in DNA: TGCAGCGCCGCCGAGCGGGGGGTCACAGATACGCAGTATTTT.

This clone is a singleton in its sample. The rearrangement uses TRBV19 and TRBJ2-1; 8 bases match TRBD2. In germline, CDR1 is LNHDA, CDR2 SQIVND (reference sequence). This CDR3 spans 14 amino acids. V lost 7 bases, J lost 4 bases, and 6 bases stayed unmatched. The CDR3 spells CASTRGGLYNEQFF. The CDR3 coding sequence is TGTGCCAGTACTCGGGGGGGCCTGTACAATGAGCAGTTCTTC.

V is TRBV5-1 and J is TRBJ2-3; the match to TRBD2 covers 7 bases. This CDR3 contains 16 residues. Losses at the gene ends were 0 bases for V and 2 bases for J; bases not matched to a gene: 6. The germline V gene encodes CDR1 SGHRS and CDR2 YFSETQ. CDR3: CASSLGTGGFTDTQYF. The CDR3 nucleotides read TGCGCCAGCAGCTTGGGGACCGGGGGGTTCACAGATACGCAGTATTTT.

V usage is TRBV27 and J usage is TRBJ1-1, with 9 nucleotides matching TRBD1. The trim removed 8 bases at V and 8 bases at J, leaving 12 bases unmatched. CDR1 MNHEY and CDR2 SMNVEV come from the germline V gene (reference sequence). CDR3 length equals 14 residues. CDR3 in amino acids: CASLNPGTGREAFF. Here the CDR3 DNA reads TGTGCCAGCCTAAACCCGGGGACAGGGCGGGAAGCTTTCTTT.

This rearrangement joins TRBV6-5 to TRBJ2-1, with D hard to call. Germline CDR1 and CDR2: MNHEY and SVGAGI. This CDR3 is built from 15 residues. Trimming pared 6 bases from V and 5 bases from J, leaving 17 bases between. The CDR3 sequence is CASSRDSLFNNEQFF. Here the CDR3 DNA reads TGTGCCAGCAGCCGTGACTCCTTATTCAACAATGAGCAGTTCTTC.

The chain couples TRBV7-9 to TRBJ1-1; 7 bases agree with TRBD1. Germline V gene sequence: CDR1 SEHNR, CDR2 FQNEAQ (reference sequence). The CDR3 contains 14 residues. After removal of 3 bases from V and 7 bases from J, the junction contained 8 bases not matched to a gene. CDR3 region: CASSFGTAGNEAFF. The CDR3 DNA sequence: TGTGCCAGCAGCTTCGGGACAGCAGGGAATGAAGCTTTCTTT.

The chain carries TRBV6-5 and TRBJ1-2, with D tentatively TRBD1 (5 bases). CDR3 length: 13 amino acids. Per the germline V gene, CDR1 is MNHEY and CDR2 is SVGAGI. Trimming took off 6 bases at V and 4 bases at J, with 12 bases between the two ends. This CDR3 reads CASRFGALYGYTF. CDR3 in DNA: TGTGCCAGCAGATTTGGGGCCCTCTATGGCTACACCTTC.

This chain connects TRBV5-1 to TRBJ2-7; TRBD1 agrees at 9 bases. The CDR3 covers 16 residues. CDR1 SGHRS and CDR2 YFSETQ come from the germline V gene. V shed 3 bases and J 3 bases; nucleotides not matched to a gene: 10. The CDR3 DNA follows: TGCGCCAGCAGCTCGGACAGGGGCCTAGGGTACTACGAGCAGTACTTC. It codes for CASSSDRGLGYYEQYF.

The chain recombines TRBV9 with TRBJ2-7; 8 positions agree with TRBD1. The CDR3 sequence is 16 residues long. CDR1 is SGDLS, CDR2 YYNGEE, per germline. V lost 1 base, J lost 3 bases, and 9 bases stayed unmatched. CDR3 loop: CASSVSGGRTYYEQYF. The CDR3 DNA follows: TGTGCCAGCAGCGTATCAGGGGGCCGCACCTACTACGAGCAGTACTTC.

V is TRBV5-8 and J is TRBJ1-3; D possibly corresponds to TRBD1 (6 bases). CDR1 and CDR2 from the germline V gene are SGHTS and YDEGEE. The CDR3 length is 16 residues. V shed 5 bases and J shed 0 bases, with 15 bases lying between them. CDR3 sequence (DNA): TGTGCCAGCAGACGAACTACAGGGAGCTCTGGAAACACCATATATTTT. Encoded protein: CASRRTTGSSGNTIYF.

CDR3 bases: TGCAGTGCTGAGGTCCCAGATACGCAGTATTTT. Encoded protein: CSAEVPDTQYF. The chain recombines TRBV20-1 with TRBJ2-3; D gene ambiguous. This CDR3 is 11 amino acids long. Between the trimmed V and J ends, which lost 5 bases and 4 bases, there was a span of 7 bases. The V gene's germline CDR1 is DFQATT and CDR2 SNEGSKA (reference sequence).

The V call is TRBV5-4, the J call TRBJ1-2, with 10 positions matching TRBD1. The CDR3 loop spans 19 amino acids. Germline CDR1 reads SGHNT; CDR2 reads YYREEE (reference sequence). V shed 6 bases, J shed 1 base, and the junction held 18 bases outside the gene matches. The CDR3 loop reads CASTKRTGGITLHNYGYTF. The DNA for the CDR3 is TGTGCCAGCACCAAAAGGACAGGGGGAATTACCCTCCATAACTATGGCTACACCTTC.

This clone was picked up one time. J is TRBJ1-6 and V is TRBV25-1; no reliable D call. Germline CDR1 and CDR2: MGHDK and SYGVNS. This CDR3 comprises 14 residues. Trimming cost V 3 bases and J 8 bases, with 11 bases left between them. The CDR3 nucleotides read TGTGCCAGCAGTGACGACCGCGGCCATTCACCCCTCCACTTT. Residues: CASSDDRGHSPLHF. Using reference TRBV25-1 and TRBJ1-6 for the parts outside the CDR3, the full variable domain is EADIYQTPRYLVIGTGKKITLECSQTMGHDKMYWYQQDPGMELHLIHYSYGVNSTEKGDLSSESTVSRIRTEHFPLTLESARPSHTSQYLCASSDDRGHSPLHFGNGTRLTVT.

The chain uses TRBV30 and TRBJ1-4; TRBD1 matches at 7 bases. Trimming at V came to 1 base and at J to 7 bases, leaving 3 bases not matched to a gene. Per germline, CDR1 GTSNPN and CDR2 SVGIG (reference sequence). The CDR3 sequence is 13 residues long. The CDR3 DNA is TGTGCCTGGAGTGGGACAGGATTTGAAAAACTGTTTTTT. Translated, it gives CAWSGTGFEKLFF. The full variable domain, rest sourced from reference TRBV30 and TRBJ1-4, is SQTIHQWPATLVQPVGSPLSLECTVEGTSNPNLYWYRQAAGRGLQLLFYSVGIGQISSEVPQNLSASRPQDRQFILSSKKLLLSDSGFYLCAWSGTGFEKLFFGSGTQLSVL.

The chain couples TRBV6-5 to TRBJ1-1; tentative D call: TRBD1 (6 bases). The CDR3 covers 14 residues. From germline, CDR1 is MNHEY and CDR2 SVGAGI. Trimming left V 7 bases short and J 4 bases short, with 16 bases between. CDR3 region: CASKLVTGSTEAFF. The CDR3 DNA reads as TGTGCCAGCAAACTAGTGACAGGTAGCACTGAAGCTTTCTTT.

The V gene is TRBV18, the J gene TRBJ1-4; D possibly corresponds to TRBD1 (6 bases). V lost 6 bases and J lost 6, with 17 bases in between. The CDR3 covers 15 residues. Germline CDR1 and CDR2: KGHSH and LQKENI. Here the CDR3 DNA reads TGTGCCAGCTCCCAAACGGCGGCAGGGGATGAAAAACTGTTTTTT. Translated: CASSQTAAGDEKLFF.

This clone was counted a single time. The gene calls are TRBV2 and TRBJ1-1; D ambiguous. Deletions cut 8 bases from V and 7 bases from J, with 14 bases between. Per the germline V gene, CDR1 is SNHLY and CDR2 is FYNNEI. The CDR3 extends over 12 amino acids. In nucleotides, the CDR3 is TGTGCCAGCTACCTAGGGAGTCGTGAAGCTTTCTTT. This translates into CASYLGSREAFF.

The chain is built from TRBV19 and TRBJ2-7; 12 nucleotides match TRBD1. The CDR3 extends over 13 amino acids. V gave up 10 bases and J gave up 6 bases; unmatched junction bases: 7. Germline V gene data show CDR1 as LNHDA and CDR2 as SQIVND (reference sequence). The chain's CDR3 is CATVGQGASEQYF. The CDR3 DNA is TGTGCCACCGTGGGACAGGGGGCCTCCGAGCAGTACTTC. Looking up the rest from reference TRBV19 and TRBJ2-7 gives the full variable domain: DGGITQSPKYLFRKEGQNVTLSCEQNLNHDAMYWYRQDPGQGLRLIYYSQIVNDFQKGDIAEGYSVSREKKESFPLTVTSAQKNPTAFYLCATVGQGASEQYFGPGTRLTVT.

CDR3 sequence: CASSWTGGQPQHF. Written as DNA, the CDR3 is TGCGCCAGCAGCTGGACAGGAGGTCAGCCCCAGCATTTT. The J gene is TRBJ1-5, the V gene TRBV5-1, with 7 bases fitting TRBD1. There are 13 residues in the CDR3. V was pared by 3 bases and J by 6 bases, with 3 bases of the junction left unmatched. The germline gives CDR1 SGHRS, CDR2 YFSETQ.

This clone has only one observation. This rearrangement joins TRBV25-1 to TRBJ2-1, with TRBD2 identical over 7 bases. CDR3 size: 15 residues. The junction had 13 bases not matched to a gene; V was cut back by 5 bases and J by 9 bases. Germline CDR1 is MGHDK and CDR2 is SYGVNS. In DNA form, the CDR3 reads TGTGCCAGCAGTCAACCCTGGGGGGGTGTGAGTGAGCAGTTCTTC. This translates into CASSQPWGGVSEQFF.